The present entry profiles one T cell receptor beta chain with its context. This clonotype was detected many times. There is no known antigen for this receptor. Per-base quality was not reported, and no clone a single base away is much larger than it. The cysteine opens and the phenylalanine closes a CDR3 of 13 amino acids. The sequence is cut down to CDR3 DNA, 39 bases in frame from base 1. V gives up 4 bases and J gives up 7 bases, and the segment between their germline ends measures 13 bases. From the germline V gene (reference sequence), CDR1 is LNHNV and CDR2 is YYDKDF. Sequencing relied on an Illumina HiSeq 1500. TCRdb took the public reads, trimmed them with fastp at Q25, ran MiXCR for clone calling and kept in-frame beta chains. Every CDR3 protein is listed once, alongside the most common genes and DNA of its rows. Present in this sample are almost 300,000 distinct CDR3 sequences, around 9.1% of which were seen just once. The top ten constitute around 2.4% of the sample.

The data are from a study of T cell repertoires in cytomegalovirus infection (dated by TCRdb to between 2017 and 2020). For the study in its entirety: Because public TCR beta signatures pointed to carriage of CMV infection together with the matching HLA type, the HLA type of each donor mattered for the analysis.

Broad study findings and their caveats: The ex vivo response was dominated by HLA-C-restricted CMV-specific TCR beta clonotypes, and the single most frequent clonotype in two of eight donors was supplied by these HLA-C-restricted clonotypes. In both this cohort and an independent roughly 400-donor cohort, the cumulative frequency of public TCR beta family members distinguished carriers of CMV infection plus the relevant HLA type.

Recombination connected TRBV15 to TRBJ1-1, with TRBD1 perhaps the D gene, on 5 matching bases. What was sequenced was PBMCs. This clonotype originated in a human donor in good health (CMV status not recorded). Some clones in this sample may be carry-over from other donors' samples. The base sequence is TGTGCCACCAGCAACCCCAAACAGGTTGAAGCTTTCTTT. It encodes CATSNPKQVEAFF.